The sequence of this T cell receptor (beta chain) was determined in a study of shared clonotypes between healthy human individuals. The overall study: CD4 naive and memory got three plates each, CD8 naive two, CD8 memory one.

Per sorted-subset replicate PCR, input was around 200 ng DNA, representing some 30,000 T cell genomes. Clones were sequenced by immunoSEQ multiplex PCR, and TCRdb holds only the in-frame ones, with some missing. This sample has 150,000 to 200,000 clones, with approximately 70% found just once. This clone was detected many times. The antigen is unknown. Study-wide results and caveats: Collection of samples was limited to blood; tissue repertoires likely differ. Sorted-subset samples were not fully sequenced, rarefaction indicated.

CDR1 is SGHAT, CDR2 FQNNGV, per germline. This CDR3 spans 16 amino acids. The ends lost 5 bases at V and 4 bases at J; junction bases unmatched: 12. Sequenced material: memory CD4+ T cells sorted from blood. The sample's subset: CD45RA-negative fraction. The V call is TRBV11-2, the J call TRBJ2-5; 8 bases are a match to TRBD1. This sequence originates from a man between 25 and 39 years old in good health. The CDR3 sequence is CASSVIWTGRGETQYF. The CDR3 DNA sequence: TGTGCCAGCAGCGTAATATGGACAGGGAGAGGAGAGACCCAGTACTTC.